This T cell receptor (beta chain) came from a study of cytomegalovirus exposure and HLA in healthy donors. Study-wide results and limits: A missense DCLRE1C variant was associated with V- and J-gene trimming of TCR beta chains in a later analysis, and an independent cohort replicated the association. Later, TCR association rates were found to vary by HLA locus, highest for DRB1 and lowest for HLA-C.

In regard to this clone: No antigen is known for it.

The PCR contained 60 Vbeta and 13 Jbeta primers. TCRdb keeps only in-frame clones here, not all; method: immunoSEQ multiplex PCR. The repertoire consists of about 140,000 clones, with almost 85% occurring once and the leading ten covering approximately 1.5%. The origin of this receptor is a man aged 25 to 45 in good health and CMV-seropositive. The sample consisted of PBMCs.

In nucleotides, the CDR3 is TGCGCCAGCGCCTTCGGATGGGGGCTTTACAATGAGCAGTTCTTC. Amino acids: CASAFGWGLYNEQFF. This chain uses TRBV4-1 with TRBJ2-1; D is perhaps TRBD1 (6 bases). The germline V gene has CDR1 MGHRA and CDR2 YSYEKL. This CDR3 is built from 15 residues. Trimming pared 8 bases from V and 4 bases from J, leaving 18 bases between.